The rows below give T cell receptor beta chains drawn from one sample of a study of T cells in localized non-small cell lung cancer. Repertoires were generated with immunoSEQ multiplex PCR, while TCRdb's copy carries only in-frame clones and drops some. Here the sample spans fewer than 40,000 clones, roughly 87% being singletons. The starting material was peripheral blood mononuclear cells, obtained before any cancer treatment. The source is a man aged 35 to 70 with stage III lung adenocarcinoma. The CDR3 runs from the conserved cysteine through the conserved F or W. D genes are given only for firm matches. Only some rows state a clone size, as once, few, many or a class for expanded clones.

>NA|NA|TRBJ2-7|TRBV7-8
TGTGCCAGCAGCTTAAGGGGCCAGCAGTACTTC
CASSLRGQQYF
>NA|TRBD1|TRBJ1-1|TRBV5-1
TGCGCCAGCAGCTTGGCGCCGGGACAGGGTACTGAAGCTTTCTTT
CASSLAPGQGTEAFF
>NA|NA|TRBJ1-1|TRBV6-5
TGTGCCAGCAGTTACTGGGGTCCACCTATGAACACTGAAGCTTTCTTT
CASSYWGPPMNTEAFF
>NA|TRBD1|TRBJ2-7|TRBV6-1
TGTGCCTACCAGGGGGCACCGGACTACGAGCAGTACTTC
CAYQGAPDYEQYF
>NA|NA|TRBJ2-3|TRBV28
TGTGCCAGCACCCAGGGGAGCACAGATACGCAGTATTTT
CASTQGSTDTQYF
>few|NA|TRBJ1-2|TRBV30
TGTGCCTGGAGTGTAGGACAGCAATTCTATGGCTACACCTTC
CAWSVGQQFYGYTF
>NA|TRBD1|TRBJ1-2|TRBV13
TGTGCCAGCAGGCAACAGGGGTCCTATGGCTACACCTTC
CASRQQGSYGYTF
>NA|NA|TRBJ1-4|TRBV27
TGTGCCAGCAGTTTAAAAGGGCCTAATGAAAAACTGTTTTTT
CASSLKGPNEKLFF
>few|NA|TRBJ1-2|TRBV5-4
TGTGCCAGCAGCTTGGTGGGGGGCTCTAACTATGGCTACACCTTC
CASSLVGGSNYGYTF
>NA|NA|TRBJ2-3|TRBV1
TGCACCAGCAGCCAAGGACTAGCGGGGGGGCCGGAGACAGATACGCAGTATTTT
CTSSQGLAGGPETDTQYF
>NA|NA|TRBJ2-7|TRBV21-1
TGTGCCAGCAGCACTCGCTCCCTCGGGGCTAGCGGACTTCGCTACGAGCAGTACTTC
CASSTRSLGASGLRYEQYF
>NA|NA|TRBJ2-7|TRBV18
TGTGCCAGCTCACCAGATGGGGCAGGGAGGGAGCAGTACTTC
CASSPDGAGREQYF
>NA|NA|TRBJ2-2|TRBV5-6
TGTGCCAGCAGCTTGGTTAGTTCGAACACCGGGGAGCTGTTTTTT
CASSLVSSNTGELFF
>NA|TRBD1|TRBJ2-7|TRBV11-2
TGTGCCAGCAGCTTCCTGGACAGGGGTAGCTACGAGCAGTACTTC
CASSFLDRGSYEQYF
>NA|TRBD2|TRBJ2-1|TRBV4-2
TGTGCCAGCAGCCAACAAAGCGGGGGGGCCCCCGGTTACAATGAGCAGTTCTTC
CASSQQSGGAPGYNEQFF
>NA|NA|TRBJ2-3|TRBV6-5
TGTGCCAGCAGAAGACAGCTGAGCACAGATACGCAGTATTTT
CASRRQLSTDTQYF
>NA|TRBD2|TRBJ2-1|TRBV28
TGTGCCAGCAGTTTAGGAGCGGGGGGGCGTAGGAATGAGCAGTTCTTC
CASSLGAGGRRNEQFF
>NA|NA|TRBJ2-1|TRBV7-2
TGTGCCAGCATCACAAATGGAGGGGGCGCGGGCAATGAGCAGTTCTTC
CASITNGGGAGNEQFF
>once|TRBD1|TRBJ1-2|TRBV28
TGTGCCAGCAGTTACAGGGGGCTTTGGGGCTACACCTTC
CASSYRGLWGYTF
>NA|TRBD2|TRBJ2-7|TRBV30
TGTGCCTGGAGTGCAAAGGGACTAGCGGGGAGATCCTACGAGCAGTACTTC
CAWSAKGLAGRSYEQYF
>NA|TRBD2|TRBJ2-1|TRBV6-5
TGTGCCAGCAGTTACCTAGCGGGCTTTGAGCAGTTCTTC
CASSYLAGFEQFF
>NA|NA|TRBJ2-2|TRBV12-5
TGTGCTAGTGCATCGACGGGCGCCGGGGAGCTGTTTTTT
CASASTGAGELFF
>NA|TRBD1|TRBJ1-2|TRBV4-3
TGCGCCAGCAGTTTCAGGGGGCGCAAACCCTATGGCTACACCTTC
CASSFRGRKPYGYTF
>NA|NA|TRBJ1-2|TRBV2
TGTGCCAGCAAGTTCGAAGAGATAAACTATGGCTACACCTTC
CASKFEEINYGYTF
>NA|NA|TRBJ2-3|TRBV5-4
TGTGCCAGCAGCACCAGCGATACGCAGTATTTT
CASSTSDTQYF
>NA|TRBD1|TRBJ1-2|TRBV4-2
TGTGCCAGCAGCCAGGGTTTTACAGGGGGCGACTATGGCTACACCTTC
CASSQGFTGGDYGYTF
>NA|TRBD1|TRBJ1-2|TRBV29-1
TGCAGCGTTGAACCGGGACAGGGGTTTGGCTACACCTTC
CSVEPGQGFGYTF
>NA|TRBD1|TRBJ1-1|TRBV4-3
TGCGCCAGCAGCCCTTATGGACAGGGAGGTAATGAAGCTTTCTTT
CASSPYGQGGNEAFF
>NA|TRBD2|TRBJ2-3|TRBV18
TGTGCCAGCTCACCTATTTTGCTAGCCGGGGGGGCAGATACGCAGTATTTT
CASSPILLAGGADTQYF
>NA|NA|TRBJ2-3|TRBV7-2
TGTGCCAGCAGCTTAGAGCGGGTTACGCAGTATTTT
CASSLERVTQYF
>NA|TRBD1|TRBJ1-2|TRBV30
TGTGCACACGACAGGGAAGATGGCTACACCTTC
CAHDREDGYTF
>NA|TRBD2|TRBJ2-2|TRBV5-1
TGCGCCAGCAGCTTGCGGACTAGCGGGTATGACACCGGGGAGCTGTTTTTT
CASSLRTSGYDTGELFF
>NA|TRBD1|TRBJ1-1|TRBV7-9
TGTGCCAGCAGCCATTACAGGGGGTCGCCCTCTACTGAAGCTTTCTTT
CASSHYRGSPSTEAFF
>NA|NA|TRBJ2-7|TRBV9
TGTGCCAGCAGTGCGGACACCGACTACTACGAGCAGTACTTC
CASSADTDYYEQYF
>NA|TRBD1|TRBJ1-2|TRBV7-9
TGTGCCAGCAGCTTACAAGGTCAGGGGGGTCGATATGGCTACACCTTC
CASSLQGQGGRYGYTF